This TCR beta chain was observed in a study of OX40 agonist ivuxolimab in advanced cancers. Findings and limits, study-wide: The study observed clonal expansion of CD4+ and CD8+ blood T cells by week 6 at 0.1 to 3.0 mg/kg. Expanded clones were, on average, more numerous in CD8+ T cells than in CD4+.

Profiling relied on immunoSEQ multiplex PCR, and the TCRdb table lists in-frame clones only, not all of them. The sample shows 75,000 to 90,000 clones, approximately 84% of them seen only once. Prior autoimmune disease or systemic immunosuppression barred patients. About this clone itself: Antigen unknown.

The TCR was taken from an adult with an advanced solid tumor such as melanoma, head and neck, liver or kidney cancer. This specimen consisted of CD4+ or CD8+ T cells sorted from blood, obtained in a trial of the OX40 agonist ivuxolimab.

CDR3 region: CASTLSQGLTEAFF. As DNA, the CDR3 is TGTGCCAGCACCCTATCCCAGGGTTTGACTGAAGCTTTCTTT. The V and J genes are TRBV2 and TRBJ1-1, with D possibly TRBD1 on 5 matching bases. CDR1 and CDR2 from the germline V gene are SNHLY and FYNNEI. The CDR3 is 14 residues long. Trimming cost V 7 bases and J 5 bases, with 17 bases left between them. The full variable domain, its missing parts supplied by reference TRBV2 and TRBJ1-1, is EPEVTQTPSHQVTQMGQEVILRCVPISNHLYFYWYRQILGQKVEFLVSFYNNEISEKSEIFDDQFSVERPDGSNFTLKIRSTKLEDSAMYFCASTLSQGLTEAFFGQGTRLTVV.